The TCR beta chain under discussion was sequenced for a study of blood T cell repertoires in COVID-19. In the study overall: Samples of COVID-19 (acute and convalescent) were obtained from the United States, Italy and Spain. Sources were T cells, B-cell-depleted T cells, or PBMCs; the material itself was cDNA or gDNA.

Concerning this clone: At one of its ends the junction is not consistent with the germline gene, which may arise from a read error.

TCRdb keeps only in-frame clones here, not all; method: immunoSEQ multiplex PCR. This sample has around 700,000 clones, with about 87% found just once. Sequencing used peripheral blood. The clonotype comes from a woman aged 18-30 years with acute or convalescent COVID-19.

Written as DNA, the CDR3 is TGTGCCAGCACCCGTGGGGGGGATCCGGCCTTC. Its protein is CASTRGGDPAF. The chain is built from TRBV12-3 or TRBV12-4 and TRBJ1-2, with D tentatively TRBD1 (5 bases). There are 11 residues in the CDR3.